What follows are 3 T cell receptor beta chains derived from one specimen sequenced in a study of Graves' ophthalmopathy and Graves' hyperthyroidism. Amplification of the TCR beta CDR3 regions used RNA transcripts (as template). First-round RT-PCR with HTBI primers preceded a second-round multiplex PCR. TCRdb ran MiXCR on the multiplex PCR reads and lists one entry per CDR3 protein. Found here are about 740,000 distinct CDR3 sequences, around 40% of them singletons; the top ten hold 40% to 45%. Sequenced material: peripheral blood. The receptors were gathered from an adult man with Graves' ophthalmopathy.

The rearrangement joins TRBV29-1 to TRBJ2-7, with TRBD1 identical over 7 bases. V was clipped by 8 bases and J by 4 bases; unmatched bases: 8. The CDR3 runs 12 residues. Germline-derived CDR1 and CDR2 are SQVTM and ANQGSEA. The CDR3: CSLPGQPYEQYF. In DNA form, the CDR3 reads TGCAGCTTACCGGGACAGCCTTACGAGCAGTACTTC.

This CDR3 is CASSLRQFNEKLFF. The CDR3 nucleotides are TGTGCCAGCAGTTTAAGACAGTTTAATGAAAAACTGTTTTTT. This rearrangement joins TRBV12-3 or TRBV12-4 to TRBJ1-4; TRBD1 might be the D (5 bases). The V and J ends lost 2 bases and 4 bases respectively, with 8 bases between them. This CDR3 is built from 14 residues.

The rearrangement links TRBV7-9 to TRBJ2-5; D is undetermined. V dropped 1 base and J dropped 0 bases, with 12 bases sitting between them. Looked up from germline, CDR1 is SEHNR and CDR2 is FQNEAQ (reference sequence). CDR3 length equals 16 residues. The CDR3 region is CASSLDSHGYQETQYF. The CDR3 region has the DNA TGTGCCAGCAGCTTAGATAGTCACGGTTACCAAGAGACCCAGTACTTC.